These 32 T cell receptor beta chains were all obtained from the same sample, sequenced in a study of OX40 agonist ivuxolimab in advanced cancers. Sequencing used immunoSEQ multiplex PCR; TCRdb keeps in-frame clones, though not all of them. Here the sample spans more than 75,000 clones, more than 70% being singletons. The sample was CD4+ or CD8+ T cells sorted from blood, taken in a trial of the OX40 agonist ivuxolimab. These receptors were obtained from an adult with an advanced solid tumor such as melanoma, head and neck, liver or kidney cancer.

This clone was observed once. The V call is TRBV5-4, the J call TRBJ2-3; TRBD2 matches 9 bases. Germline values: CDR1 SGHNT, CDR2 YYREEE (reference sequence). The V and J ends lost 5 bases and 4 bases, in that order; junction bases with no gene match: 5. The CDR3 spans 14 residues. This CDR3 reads CASRRAGGPDTQYF. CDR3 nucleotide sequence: TGTGCCAGCAGGAGAGCGGGGGGTCCAGATACGCAGTATTTT.

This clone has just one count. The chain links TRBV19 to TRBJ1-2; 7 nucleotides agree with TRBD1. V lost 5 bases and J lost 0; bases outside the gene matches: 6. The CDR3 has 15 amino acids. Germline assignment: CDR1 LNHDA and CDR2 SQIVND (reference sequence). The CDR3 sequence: CASSPRQGSNYGYTF. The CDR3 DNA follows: TGTGCCAGTAGTCCCAGACAGGGCTCTAACTATGGCTACACCTTC.

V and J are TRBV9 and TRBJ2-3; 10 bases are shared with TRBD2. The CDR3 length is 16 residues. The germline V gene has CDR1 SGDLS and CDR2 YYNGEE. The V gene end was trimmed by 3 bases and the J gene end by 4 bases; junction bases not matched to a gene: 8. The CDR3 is CASSAVPLAGADTQYF. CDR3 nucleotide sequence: TGTGCCAGCAGCGCCGTCCCGCTAGCGGGAGCAGATACGCAGTATTTT.

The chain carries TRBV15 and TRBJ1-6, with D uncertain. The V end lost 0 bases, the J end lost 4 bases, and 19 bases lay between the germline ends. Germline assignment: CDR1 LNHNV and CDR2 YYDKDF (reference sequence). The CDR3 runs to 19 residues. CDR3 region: CATSRDSFGVRDYNSPLHF. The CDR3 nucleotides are TGTGCCACCAGCAGAGACTCGTTTGGGGTGAGGGATTATAATTCACCCCTCCACTTT.

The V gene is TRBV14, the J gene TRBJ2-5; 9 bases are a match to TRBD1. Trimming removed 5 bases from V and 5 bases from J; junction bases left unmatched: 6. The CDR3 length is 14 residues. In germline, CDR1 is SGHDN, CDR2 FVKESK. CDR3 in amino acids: CASSKDRGRETQYF. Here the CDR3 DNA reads TGTGCCAGCAGCAAGGACAGGGGTAGGGAGACCCAGTACTTC.

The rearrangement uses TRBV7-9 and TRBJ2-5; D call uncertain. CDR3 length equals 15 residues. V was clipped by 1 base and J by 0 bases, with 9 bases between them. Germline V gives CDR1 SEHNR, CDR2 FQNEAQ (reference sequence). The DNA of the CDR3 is TGTGCCAGCAGCTTAGTGGGCCTAAACCAAGAGACCCAGTACTTC. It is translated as CASSLVGLNQETQYF.

In DNA, the CDR3 is TGTGCCAGCAGCCCCGATGGAGGTGGGGGTCTCAATCAGCCCCAGCATTTT. Its protein product is CASSPDGGGGLNQPQHF. This chain connects TRBV7-3 to TRBJ1-5; the D gene is possibly TRBD1 (5 bases). The germline V and J ends were trimmed by 5 bases and 3 bases, with 20 bases remaining between them. This CDR3 spans 17 amino acids. The germline V gene has CDR1 SGHTA and CDR2 FQGTGA.

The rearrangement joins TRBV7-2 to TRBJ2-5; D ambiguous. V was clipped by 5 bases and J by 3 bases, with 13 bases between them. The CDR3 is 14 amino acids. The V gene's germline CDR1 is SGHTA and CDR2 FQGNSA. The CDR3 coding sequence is TGTGCCAGCAGCCCCTCTAGAGCCGAAGAGACCCAGTACTTC. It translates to CASSPSRAEETQYF.

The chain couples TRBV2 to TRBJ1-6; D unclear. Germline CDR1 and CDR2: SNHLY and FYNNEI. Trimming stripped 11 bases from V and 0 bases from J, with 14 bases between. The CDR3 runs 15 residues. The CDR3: CAGKAESSYNSPLHF. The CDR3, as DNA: TGTGCCGGAAAGGCAGAGAGCTCCTATAATTCACCCCTCCACTTT.

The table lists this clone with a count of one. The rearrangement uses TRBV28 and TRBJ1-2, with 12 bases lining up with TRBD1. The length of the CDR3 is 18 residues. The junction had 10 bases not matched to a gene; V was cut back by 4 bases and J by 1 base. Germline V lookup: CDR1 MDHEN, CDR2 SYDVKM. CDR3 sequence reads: CASSSLPGQGALNYGYTF. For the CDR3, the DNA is TGTGCCAGCAGTTCCCTTCCGGGACAGGGGGCGCTTAACTATGGCTACACCTTC.

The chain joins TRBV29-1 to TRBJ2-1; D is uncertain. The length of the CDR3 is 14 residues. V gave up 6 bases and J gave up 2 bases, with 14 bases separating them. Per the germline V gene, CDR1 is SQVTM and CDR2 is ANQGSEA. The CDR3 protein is CSVPGRSTYNEQFF. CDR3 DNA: TGCAGCGTCCCCGGACGCTCAACCTACAATGAGCAGTTCTTC.

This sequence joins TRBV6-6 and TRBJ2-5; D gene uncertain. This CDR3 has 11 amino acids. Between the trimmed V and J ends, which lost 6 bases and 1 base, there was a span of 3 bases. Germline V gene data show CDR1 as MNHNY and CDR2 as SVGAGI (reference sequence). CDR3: CASRLQETQYF. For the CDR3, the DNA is TGTGCCAGCAGACTCCAAGAGACCCAGTACTTC.

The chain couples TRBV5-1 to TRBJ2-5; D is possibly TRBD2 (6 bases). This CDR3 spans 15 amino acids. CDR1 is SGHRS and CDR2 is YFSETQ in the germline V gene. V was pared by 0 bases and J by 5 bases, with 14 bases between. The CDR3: CASSLETAGTETQYF. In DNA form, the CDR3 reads TGCGCCAGCAGCTTGGAAACGGCGGGGACGGAGACCCAGTACTTC.

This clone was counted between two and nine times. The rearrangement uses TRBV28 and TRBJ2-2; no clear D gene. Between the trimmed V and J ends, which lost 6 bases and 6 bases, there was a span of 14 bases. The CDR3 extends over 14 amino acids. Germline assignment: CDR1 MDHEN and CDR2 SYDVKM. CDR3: CASRLPWAAGELFF. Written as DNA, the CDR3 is TGTGCCAGCAGACTTCCCTGGGCCGCCGGGGAGCTGTTTTTT.

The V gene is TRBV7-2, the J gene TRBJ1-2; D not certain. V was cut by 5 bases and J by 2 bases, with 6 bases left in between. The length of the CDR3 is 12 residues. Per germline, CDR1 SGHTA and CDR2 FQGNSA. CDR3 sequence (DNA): TGTGCCAGCAGCGCAGTAAACTATGGCTACACCTTC. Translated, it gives CASSAVNYGYTF.

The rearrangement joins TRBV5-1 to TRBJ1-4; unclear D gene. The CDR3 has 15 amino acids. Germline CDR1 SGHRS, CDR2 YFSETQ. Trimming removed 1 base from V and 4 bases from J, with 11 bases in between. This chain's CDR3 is CASSLSSIGNEKLFF. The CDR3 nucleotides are TGCGCCAGCAGCTTGTCAAGTATAGGTAATGAAAAACTGTTTTTT.

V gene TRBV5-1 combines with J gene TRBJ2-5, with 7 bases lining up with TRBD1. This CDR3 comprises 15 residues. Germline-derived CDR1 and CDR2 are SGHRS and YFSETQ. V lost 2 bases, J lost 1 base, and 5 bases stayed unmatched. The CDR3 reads CASSLTGDFQETQYF. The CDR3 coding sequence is TGCGCCAGCAGCTTAACAGGGGATTTCCAAGAGACCCAGTACTTC.

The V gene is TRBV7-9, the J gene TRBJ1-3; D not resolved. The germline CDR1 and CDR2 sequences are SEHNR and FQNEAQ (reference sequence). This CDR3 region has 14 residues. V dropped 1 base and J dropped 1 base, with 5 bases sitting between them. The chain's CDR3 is CASSLGVSGNTIYF. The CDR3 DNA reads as TGTGCCAGCAGCTTAGGGGTTTCTGGAAACACCATATATTTT.

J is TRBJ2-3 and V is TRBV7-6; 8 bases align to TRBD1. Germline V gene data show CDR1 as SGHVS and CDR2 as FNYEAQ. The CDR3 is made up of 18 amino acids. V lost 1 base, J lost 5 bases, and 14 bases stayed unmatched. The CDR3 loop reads CASSLDGQGRGRGDTQYF. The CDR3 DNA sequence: TGTGCCAGCAGCTTAGACGGACAGGGTCGCGGAAGGGGAGATACGCAGTATTTT. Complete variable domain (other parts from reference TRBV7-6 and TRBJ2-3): GAGVSQSPRYKVTKRGQDVALRCDPISGHVSLYWYRQALGQGPEFLTYFNYEAQQDKSGLPNDRFSAERPEGSISTLTIQRTEQRDSAMYRCASSLDGQGRGRGDTQYFGPGTRLTVL.

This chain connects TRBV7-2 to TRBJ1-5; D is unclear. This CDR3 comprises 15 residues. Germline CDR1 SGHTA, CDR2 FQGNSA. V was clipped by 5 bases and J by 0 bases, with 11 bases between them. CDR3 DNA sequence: TGTGCCAGCAGCCCGCGGGAGGGTAGCAATCAGCCCCAGCATTTT. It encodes CASSPREGSNQPQHF.

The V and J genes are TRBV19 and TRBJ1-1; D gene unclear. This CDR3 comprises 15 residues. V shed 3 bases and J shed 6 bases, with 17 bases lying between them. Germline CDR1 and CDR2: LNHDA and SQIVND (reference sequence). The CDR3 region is CASSIPALGTAEAFF. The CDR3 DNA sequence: TGTGCCAGTAGTATTCCCGCCCTAGGAACTGCTGAAGCTTTCTTT.

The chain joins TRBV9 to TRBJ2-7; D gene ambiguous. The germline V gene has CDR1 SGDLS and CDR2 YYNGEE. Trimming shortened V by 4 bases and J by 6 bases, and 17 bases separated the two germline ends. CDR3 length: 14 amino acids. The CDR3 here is CASSIPRALFEQYV. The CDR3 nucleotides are TGTGCCAGCAGCATCCCTAGGGCGCTTTTCGAGCAGTACGTC.

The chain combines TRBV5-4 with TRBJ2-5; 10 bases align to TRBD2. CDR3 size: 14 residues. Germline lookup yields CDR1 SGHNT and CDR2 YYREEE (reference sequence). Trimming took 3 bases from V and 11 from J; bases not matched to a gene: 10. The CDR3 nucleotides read TGTGCCAGCAGCTCCGGGACTAGCGTCTCGGGGCAGTACTTC. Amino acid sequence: CASSSGTSVSGQYF.

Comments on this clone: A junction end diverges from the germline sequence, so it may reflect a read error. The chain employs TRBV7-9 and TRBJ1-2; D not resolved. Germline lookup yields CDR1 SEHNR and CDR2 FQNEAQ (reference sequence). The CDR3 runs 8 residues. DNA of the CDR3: TGTGCCAGCAGCCCAGGACTCTTC. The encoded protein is CASSPGLF.

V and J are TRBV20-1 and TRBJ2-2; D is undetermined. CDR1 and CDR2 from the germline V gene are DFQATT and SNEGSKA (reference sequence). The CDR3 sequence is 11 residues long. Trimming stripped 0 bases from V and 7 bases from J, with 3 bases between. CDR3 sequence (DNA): TGCAGTGCTAGAGATAACGGGGAGCTGTTTTTT. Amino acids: CSARDNGELFF.

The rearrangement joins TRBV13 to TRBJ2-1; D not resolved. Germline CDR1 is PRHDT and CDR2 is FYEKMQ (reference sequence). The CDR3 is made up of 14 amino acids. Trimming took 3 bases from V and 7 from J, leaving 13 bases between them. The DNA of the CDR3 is TGTGCCAGCAGCTTTAGTAACGGTCGAAATGAGCAGTTCTTC. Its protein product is CASSFSNGRNEQFF.

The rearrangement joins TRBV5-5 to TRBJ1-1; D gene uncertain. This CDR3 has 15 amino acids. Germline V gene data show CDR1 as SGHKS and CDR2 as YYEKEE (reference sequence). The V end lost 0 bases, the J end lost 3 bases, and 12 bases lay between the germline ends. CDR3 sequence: CASSLGLLGYTEAFF. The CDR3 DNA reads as TGTGCCAGCAGCTTGGGGCTACTGGGGTACACTGAAGCTTTCTTT.

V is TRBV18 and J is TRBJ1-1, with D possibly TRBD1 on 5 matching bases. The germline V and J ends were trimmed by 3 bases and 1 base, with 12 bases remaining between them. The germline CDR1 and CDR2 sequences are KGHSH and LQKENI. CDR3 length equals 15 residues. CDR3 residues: CASSPTEGANTEAFF. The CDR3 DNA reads TGTGCCAGCTCACCGACAGAAGGCGCGAACACTGAAGCTTTCTTT.

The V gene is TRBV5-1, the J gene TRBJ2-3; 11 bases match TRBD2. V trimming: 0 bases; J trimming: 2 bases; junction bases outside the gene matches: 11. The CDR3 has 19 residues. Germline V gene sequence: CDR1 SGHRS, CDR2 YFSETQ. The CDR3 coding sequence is TGCGCCAGCAGCTTGGTAGCTAGCGGGGGGCCTGGGGCCACAGATACGCAGTATTTT. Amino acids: CASSLVASGGPGATDTQYF.

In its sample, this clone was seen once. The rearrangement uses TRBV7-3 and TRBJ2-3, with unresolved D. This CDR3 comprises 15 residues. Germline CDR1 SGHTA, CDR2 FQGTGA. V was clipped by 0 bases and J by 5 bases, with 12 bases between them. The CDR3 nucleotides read TGTGCCAGCAGCTTAACGTCGGGCGTGGGAGATACGCAGTATTTT. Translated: CASSLTSGVGDTQYF.

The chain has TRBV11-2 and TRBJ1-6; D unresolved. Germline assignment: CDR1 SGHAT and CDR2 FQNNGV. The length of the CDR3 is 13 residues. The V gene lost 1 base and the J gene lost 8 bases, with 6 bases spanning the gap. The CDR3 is CASSLVGDSPLHF. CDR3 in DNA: TGTGCCAGCAGCTTAGTAGGAGATTCACCCCTCCACTTT.

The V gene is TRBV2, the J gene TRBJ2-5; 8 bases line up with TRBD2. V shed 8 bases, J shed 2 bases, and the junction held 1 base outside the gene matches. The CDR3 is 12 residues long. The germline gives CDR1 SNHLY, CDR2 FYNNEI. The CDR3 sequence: CASQRGQETQYF. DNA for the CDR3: TGTGCCAGCCAGCGGGGGCAAGAGACCCAGTACTTC.